This TCR beta chain was found in a study of breast tumors, draining lymph nodes, adjacent tissues. Study outcomes and limitations: Compared with lymph nodes, tumors were less diverse; compared with nontumor tissue, more. Tumor and nontumor repertoires were significantly more similar in luminal-like than in basal-like breast cancer. The lymph node origin of tumor T cells was framed as consistent with a hypothesis, not demonstrated.

Breast cancer patients provided tissue from their axillary draining lymph nodes. This clonotype was found many times. The target antigen is unknown. TCRdb fed the multiplex PCR reads into MiXCR, producing one record per CDR3 protein. The sample records some 150,000 distinct CDR3 sequences, approximately 20% being singletons. The sequence was collected from a female donor with breast cancer. Some clones in this sample may be carry-over from other donors' samples. The sample taken for sequencing was axillary lymph node tissue.

CDR3 in amino acids: CASSSGQGNSPLHF. CDR3 in DNA: TGTGCCAGCAGCTCCGGACAGGGTAATTCACCCCTCCACTTT. The chain uses TRBV7-9 and TRBJ1-6; 8 nucleotides line up with TRBD1. V trimming: 4 bases; J trimming: 6 bases; junction bases outside the gene matches: 2. Per the germline V gene, CDR1 is SEHNR and CDR2 is FQNEAQ (reference sequence). The CDR3 length is 14 residues.